This TCR beta chain was recorded in a study of shared clonotypes between healthy human individuals. Whole-study findings and limits: The expectation was that sequencing depth would affect clonotype sharing among donors. Non-shared clonotypes were found to have lower generation probabilities than the clonotypes that were shared by all four of the sorted-subset donors.

Sequenced by immunoSEQ multiplex PCR; TCRdb stores in-frame clones only, minus some. The repertoire holds 2 million or so clones, with around 95% as singletons. V gave up 2 bases and J gave up 3 bases, with 11 bases separating them. Germline lookup yields CDR1 MGHDK and CDR2 SYGVNS. The CDR3 length is 14 residues. Points on this clone: As yet, its antigen is unknown.

The V call is TRBV25-1, the J call TRBJ2-7; the D is unclear. Sequencing was carried out using naive CD4+ T cells sorted from blood. Subset in this sample: CD45RA+ positively selected. The receptor was derived from a man aged 18 to 35 in good health. CDR3 residues: CASSEQTVYYEQYF. For the CDR3, the DNA is TGTGCCAGCAGTGAACAGACTGTCTACTACGAGCAGTACTTC.